A single sample is the source of the 11 T cell receptor beta chains below, sequenced in a study of CD8 T cells in ankylosing spondylitis. Study-level findings and limits: Roughly eight highly homologous variants made up a TCR beta motif, and this motif appeared characteristic of ankylosing spondylitis blood.

TCRdb itself ran the 5' RACE reads through MiXCR, one entry per CDR3 protein. This sample has 390,000 or so distinct CDR3 sequences, with 20% to 25% found just once. Their antigen targets remain unknown. The sample taken for sequencing was blood, either unsorted or a sorted T cell fraction (not recorded which). The receptors here all came from a male donor with ankylosing spondylitis.

The V and J genes are TRBV12-3 or TRBV12-4 and TRBJ1-6; 11 bases agree with TRBD1. This CDR3 is built from 15 residues. V lost 7 bases to trimming and J lost 7 bases; unmatched junction nucleotides: 6. The CDR3 DNA is TGTGCCAGCACCCCCGGACAGGGGGCCAATTCACCCCTCCACTTT. Protein product: CASTPGQGANSPLHF.

The rearrangement uses TRBV5-6 and TRBJ2-1; D remains unclear. CDR3 length: 13 amino acids. Looked up from germline, CDR1 is SGHDT and CDR2 is YYEEEE. Trimming left V 2 bases short and J 12 bases short, with 15 bases between. The CDR3 protein is CASSLFDQSWQFF. The CDR3 DNA follows: TGTGCCAGCAGCTTATTCGACCAGTCATGGCAGTTCTTC.

The table lists this clonotype with a few counts. The V and J genes are TRBV7-9 and TRBJ2-5, with a weak D call TRBD2 (5 bases). From germline, CDR1 is SEHNR and CDR2 FQNEAQ (reference sequence). The CDR3 totals 15 residues. The V gene lost 1 base and the J gene lost 2 bases, with 11 bases spanning the gap. CDR3 protein: CASSLVIRDQETQYF. CDR3 DNA: TGTGCCAGCAGCTTAGTAATTCGGGATCAAGAGACCCAGTACTTC.

This clonotype was seen repeatedly, ten times or more. The gene calls are TRBV12-3 or TRBV12-4 and TRBJ2-7; 11 bases agree with TRBD2. This CDR3 spans 16 amino acids. The trim removed 6 bases at V and 2 bases at J, leaving 9 bases unmatched. The CDR3 DNA is TGTGCCAGCAGCCCCGGGACTAGCGGAGTTCCCTACGAGCAGTACTTC. As protein: CASSPGTSGVPYEQYF.

In this sample, this clonotype turned up a few times. CDR3 bases: TGTGCCAGCAGCCATCCTAGCGGGGGCGGGACGGATACGCAGTATTTT. Its translation: CASSHPSGGGTDTQYF. The J gene is TRBJ2-3, the V gene TRBV3-1, with 10 bases that match TRBD2. Germline lookup yields CDR1 LGHDT and CDR2 YNNKEL (reference sequence). V shed 3 bases and J 6 bases; nucleotides not matched to a gene: 9. The CDR3 consists of 16 residues.

In regard to this clonotype: Germline is not matched at one junction end, which may reflect a read error. The chain carries TRBV7-7 and TRBJ2-7; D possibly corresponds to TRBD2 (5 bases). Per the germline V gene, CDR1 is SSHAT and CDR2 is FNYEAQ (reference sequence). The CDR3 length is 14 residues. CDR3 in DNA: TGTGCTAGCAGCGTTAGCACGGAGGTCTACGAGCAGTACTTC. It specifies CASSVSTEVYEQYF.

This clonotype was seen only once. The chain couples TRBV7-9 to TRBJ2-1; D perhaps matches TRBD2 (5 bases). The germline V gene has CDR1 SEHNR and CDR2 FQNEAQ (reference sequence). V lost 1 base, J lost 4 bases, and 11 bases lay in between. This CDR3 contains 15 residues. The CDR3 sequence: CASSLVIAPYNEQFF. The CDR3 region has the DNA TGTGCCAGCAGCTTAGTGATAGCGCCTTACAATGAGCAGTTCTTC.

This clonotype was seen a few times. V gene TRBV20-1 combines with J gene TRBJ2-3; D ambiguous. This CDR3 is built from 12 residues. V lost 8 bases and J 1 base, leaving 10 bases between the germline ends. Germline CDR1 DFQATT, CDR2 SNEGSKA (reference sequence). CDR3: CSRRSGTDTQYF. Here the CDR3 DNA reads TGCAGTCGTCGGAGCGGCACAGATACGCAGTATTTT.

The chain combines TRBV12-3 or TRBV12-4 with TRBJ2-2, with a weak D call TRBD1 (6 bases). CDR3 length: 13 amino acids. V shed 6 bases and J shed 7 bases, with 12 bases lying between them. CDR3 region: CASSTFRGGELFF. In DNA form, the CDR3 reads TGTGCCAGCAGCACTTTCAGGGGCGGGGAGCTGTTTTTT.

The chain combines TRBV7-3 with TRBJ1-1; no reliable D call. Trimming removed 2 bases from V and 7 bases from J, with 11 bases in between. The CDR3 loop spans 13 amino acids. Germline V gene sequence: CDR1 SGHTA, CDR2 FQGTGA. CDR3 sequence: CASSLGRTREAFF. CDR3 nucleotide sequence: TGTGCCAGCAGCTTAGGGCGGACCCGTGAAGCTTTCTTT.

This clonotype showed up many times. This chain links TRBV29-1 with TRBJ2-3; 8 nucleotides agree with TRBD2. The CDR3 runs to 16 residues. Germline values: CDR1 SQVTM, CDR2 ANQGSEA. J gave up 0 bases and V 3 bases, and 8 bases lay outside the gene matches. CDR3 sequence reads: CSVDGIAGISTDTQYF. The DNA of the CDR3 is TGCAGCGTTGATGGAATAGCGGGAATTAGCACAGATACGCAGTATTTT.